This TCR beta chain was found in a study of identical twins. TCRdb re-derived calls from the 5' RACE reads in MiXCR, one entry per CDR3 protein. The table has 300,000 to 400,000 distinct CDR3 sequences, 9% seen once; the top ten hold over 7%. V gave up 2 bases and J gave up 4 bases, with 8 bases separating them. Germline assignment: CDR1 MGHRA and CDR2 YSYEKL. The CDR3 totals 14 residues. The source of this sequence is a woman between 45 and 65 years old in good health. Sequencing input: naive T cells sorted from blood. The chain carries TRBV4-1 and TRBJ2-2; no firm D call. This CDR3 reads CASSQLGITGELFF. CDR3 in DNA: TGCGCCAGCAGCCAATTAGGAATCACCGGGGAGCTGTTTTTT.